One and the same sample provided the 11 T cell receptor beta chains below, sequenced in a study of shared clonotypes between healthy human individuals. TCRdb's copy holds only in-frame clones and misses some; the assay was immunoSEQ multiplex PCR. The repertoire holds about 600,000 clones, around 78% seen once, with 12% in the top ten. Specimen: PBMCs. These receptors were obtained from a woman in her forties in good health. Some clones in this sample may be carry-over from other donors' samples.

Of note for this clone: A much bigger clone sits one base away, suggesting this may be a read error. The rearrangement joins TRBV6-6 to TRBJ1-5; no firm D call. Per the germline V gene, CDR1 is MNHNY and CDR2 is SVGAGI (reference sequence). There are 13 residues in the CDR3. V was clipped by 0 bases and J by 4 bases, with 4 bases between them. The CDR3 loop reads CASSYSANQPQHF. CDR3 sequence (DNA): TGTGCCAGCAGTTACTCTGCGAATCAGCCCCAGCATTTT.

The rearrangement uses TRBV18 and TRBJ1-1, with TRBD1 matching over 7 bases. This CDR3 is 15 amino acids long. Germline trimming cut 4 bases from V and 5 bases from J; bases unmatched to any gene: 10. Germline V gene sequence: CDR1 KGHSH, CDR2 LQKENI. The DNA of the CDR3 is TGTGCCAGCTCACTGCCAGCTCACAGGGGAACTGAAGCTTTCTTT. This encodes CASSLPAHRGTEAFF.

The chain couples TRBV28 to TRBJ1-2, with 7 nucleotides matching TRBD1. Germline V gives CDR1 MDHEN, CDR2 SYDVKM. The V and J ends lost 5 bases and 8 bases, in that order; junction bases with no gene match: 8. The CDR3 has 13 amino acids. CDR3 in DNA: TGTGCCAGCAGTCTAGGGGGCAAACGGGGCTACACCTTC. Translating it yields CASSLGGKRGYTF.

The chain is built from TRBV4-1 and TRBJ2-7; 7 positions agree with TRBD1. The CDR3 consists of 17 residues. Germline V gene sequence: CDR1 MGHRA, CDR2 YSYEKL. V trimming: 1 base; J trimming: 9 bases; junction bases outside the gene matches: 18. The CDR3 reads CASSQGLLRQGTKGQYF. The CDR3 nucleotides read TGCGCCAGCAGCCAAGGTCTGCTGCGACAGGGAACTAAGGGGCAGTACTTC.

The CDR3, as DNA: TGTGCCAGCAATCTAGCGGGAGCCGCAGATACGCAGTATTTT. Its protein product is CASNLAGAADTQYF. The rearrangement joins TRBV6-1 to TRBJ2-3, with TRBD2 identical over 10 bases. Germline lookup yields CDR1 MNHNS and CDR2 SASEGT. The CDR3 is 14 amino acids. V lost 7 bases, J lost 4 bases, and 5 bases stayed unmatched.

There are a few counts of this clone. This chain joins TRBV6-5 and TRBJ2-6, with D hard to call. The CDR3 has 16 amino acids. CDR1 is MNHEY, CDR2 SVGAGI, per germline. V was clipped by 4 bases and J by 1 base, with 11 bases between them. Here the CDR3 reads CASSSKPGSGANVLTF. Written as DNA, the CDR3 is TGTGCCAGCAGTTCTAAGCCCGGTTCTGGGGCCAACGTCCTGACTTTC.

The chain uses TRBV11-2 and TRBJ1-5, with no clear D. Germline lookup yields CDR1 SGHAT and CDR2 FQNNGV. Trimming removed 1 base at V and 11 bases at J, with 12 bases between. The length of the CDR3 is 13 residues. This chain's CDR3 is CASSLGPGASQHF. The CDR3 DNA sequence: TGTGCCAGCAGCTTAGGTCCGGGAGCCTCCCAGCATTTT.

The chain couples TRBV5-1 to TRBJ2-1; possible D gene TRBD2, 5 bases. V was pared by 0 bases and J by 1 base, with 11 bases between. This CDR3 is 16 amino acids long. Per germline, CDR1 SGHRS and CDR2 YFSETQ. The CDR3 loop reads CASSLVPPGSYNEQFF. In nucleotides, the CDR3 is TGCGCCAGCAGCTTGGTACCCCCGGGGTCCTACAATGAGCAGTTCTTC. The full variable domain, completed using reference TRBV5-1 and TRBJ2-1, is KAGVTQTPRYLIKTRGQQVTLSCSPISGHRSVSWYQQTPGQGLQFLFEYFSETQRNKGNFPGRFSGRQFSNSRSEMNVSTLELGDSALYLCASSLVPPGSYNEQFFGPGTRLTVL.

In DNA form, the CDR3 reads TGTGCCAGCAGCTTCAACGGGCGGGAAAGAGATACGCAGTATTTT. Translated, it gives CASSFNGRERDTQYF. V and J are TRBV7-2 and TRBJ2-3; TRBD2 might be the D (6 bases). Germline lookup yields CDR1 SGHTA and CDR2 FQGNSA. The CDR3 spans 15 residues. With 3 bases removed from V and 5 bases from J, the gap between germline ends came to 15 bases.

The chain uses TRBV25-1 and TRBJ2-2; D is possibly TRBD2 (5 bases). This CDR3 contains 15 residues. CDR1 and CDR2 (germline): MGHDK, SYGVNS. Between the trimmed V and J ends, which lost 2 bases and 3 bases, there was a span of 10 bases. Here the CDR3 reads CASSEGGPHTGELFF. The CDR3 region has the DNA TGTGCCAGCAGTGAAGGAGGACCGCACACCGGGGAGCTGTTTTTT. Filled out from reference TRBV25-1 and TRBJ2-2, the complete variable domain reads EADIYQTPRYLVIGTGKKITLECSQTMGHDKMYWYQQDPGMELHLIHYSYGVNSTEKGDLSSESTVSRIRTEHFPLTLESARPSHTSQYLCASSEGGPHTGELFFGEGSRLTVL.

This clone showed up just once. This sequence joins TRBV7-2 and TRBJ1-1; a weak D match, TRBD1 (5 bases). Looked up from germline, CDR1 is SGHTA and CDR2 is FQGNSA. The CDR3 is 14 amino acids. V was clipped by 4 bases and J by 0 bases, with 9 bases between them. In DNA, the CDR3 is TGTGCCAGCAGCTCCCGACAGATGAACACTGAAGCTTTCTTT. Encoded protein: CASSSRQMNTEAFF.